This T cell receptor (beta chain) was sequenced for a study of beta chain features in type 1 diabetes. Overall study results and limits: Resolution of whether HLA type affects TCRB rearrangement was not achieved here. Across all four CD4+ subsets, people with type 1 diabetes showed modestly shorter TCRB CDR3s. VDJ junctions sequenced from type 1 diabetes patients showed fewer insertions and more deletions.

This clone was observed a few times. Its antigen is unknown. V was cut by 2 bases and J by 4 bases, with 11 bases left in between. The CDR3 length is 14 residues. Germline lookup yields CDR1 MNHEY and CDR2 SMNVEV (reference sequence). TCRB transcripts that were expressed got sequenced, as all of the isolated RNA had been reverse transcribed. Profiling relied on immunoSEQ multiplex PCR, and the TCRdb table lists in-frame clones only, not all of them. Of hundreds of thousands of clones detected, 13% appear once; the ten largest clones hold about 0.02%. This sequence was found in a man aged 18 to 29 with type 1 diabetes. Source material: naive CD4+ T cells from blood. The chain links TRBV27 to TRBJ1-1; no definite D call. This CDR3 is CASSLKAGRTEAFF. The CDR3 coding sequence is TGTGCCAGCAGTTTAAAGGCAGGTCGCACTGAAGCTTTCTTT.